The 24 T cell receptor beta chains below were found in one sample sequenced in a study of cytomegalovirus exposure and HLA in healthy donors. The PCR was carried out with 60 Vbeta primers and 13 Jbeta primers. Sequenced by immunoSEQ multiplex PCR; TCRdb stores in-frame clones only, minus some. This sample has some 150,000 clones, with approximately 80% found just once. Sequenced material: PBMCs. These receptor sequences come from a man aged 50-60 years in good health and CMV-seronegative.

This chain joins TRBV5-1 and TRBJ1-1, with a weak D call TRBD1 (5 bases). CDR3 length equals 15 residues. The germline CDR1 and CDR2 sequences are SGHRS and YFSETQ. V lost 3 bases and J 1 base, leaving 13 bases between the germline ends. Here the CDR3 reads CASSWQGERNTEAFF. CDR3 nucleotide sequence: TGCGCCAGCAGCTGGCAGGGTGAGAGGAACACTGAAGCTTTCTTT.

This chain uses TRBV30 with TRBJ2-1; 9 nucleotides match TRBD2. The V and J ends lost 3 bases and 7 bases, in that order; junction bases with no gene match: 13. This CDR3 contains 16 residues. The V gene's germline CDR1 is GTSNPN and CDR2 SVGIG (reference sequence). DNA of the CDR3: TGTGCCTGGAGCGACGGTCTAGCGGGGTGGGTTAATGAGCAGTTCTTC. It codes for CAWSDGLAGWVNEQFF.

This clone has just a few counts. The V call is TRBV9, the J call TRBJ2-6; maybe TRBD1 (6 bases). Germline V CDR1 and CDR2: SGDLS, YYNGEE. V was trimmed by 4 bases and J by 0 bases, leaving 11 bases between them. CDR3 length: 16 residues. The CDR3 region is CASSSRGLSGANVLTF. CDR3 DNA sequence: TGTGCCAGCAGCTCCAGGGGTCTCTCTGGGGCCAACGTCCTGACTTTC.

This clone was counted a few times. The chain joins TRBV6-1 to TRBJ2-1; the match to TRBD2 covers 16 bases. V lost 6 bases, J lost 10 bases, and 6 bases stayed unmatched. This CDR3 comprises 15 residues. CDR1 and CDR2 from the germline V gene are MNHNS and SASEGT. CDR3 DNA: TGTGCCAGCAGGGGGACTAGCGGGGGGGCCCAGGAGCAGTTCTTC. Its translation is CASRGTSGGAQEQFF.

This clone was found once. This chain uses TRBV7-8 with TRBJ2-3; the D gene is possibly TRBD2 (5 bases). In germline, CDR1 is SGHVS, CDR2 FQNEAQ. V shed 2 bases and J shed 4 bases, with 13 bases lying between them. This CDR3 has 15 residues. DNA of the CDR3: TGTGCCAGCAGCTTACCACCGCAGAGGGCAGATACGCAGTATTTT. Its translation: CASSLPPQRADTQYF.

The chain is built from TRBV9 and TRBJ1-3; 9 bases align to TRBD1. The germline CDR1 and CDR2 sequences are SGDLS and YYNGEE. The junction had 12 bases not matched to a gene; V was cut back by 4 bases and J by 1 base. This CDR3 region has 18 residues. As DNA, the CDR3 is TGTGCCAGCAGCCAACGGGACAGGGAGCCCACTTCTGGAAACACCATATATTTT. Protein product: CASSQRDREPTSGNTIYF.

This CDR3 is CASSLRQGRGTNEKLFF. DNA for the CDR3: TGTGCCAGCAGTCTACGACAGGGCAGAGGCACTAATGAAAAACTGTTTTTT. The chain has TRBV28 and TRBJ1-4, with 7 bases fitting TRBD1. Germline CDR1 MDHEN, CDR2 SYDVKM. V lost 5 bases to trimming and J lost 2 bases; unmatched junction nucleotides: 11. The CDR3 length is 17 residues. The variable domain in full, with the rest retrieved from reference TRBV28 and TRBJ1-4, is DVKVTQSSRYLVKRTGEKVFLECVQDMDHENMFWYRQDPGLGLRLIYFSYDVKMKEKGDIPEGYSVSREKKERFSLILESASTNQTSMYLCASSLRQGRGTNEKLFFGSGTQLSVL.

This clone has just a few counts. V is TRBV2 and J is TRBJ2-7, with 9 bases aligning to TRBD2. V was clipped by 8 bases and J by 4 bases; unmatched bases: 9. This CDR3 contains 14 residues. The V gene's germline CDR1 is SNHLY and CDR2 FYNNEI. The CDR3 region has the DNA TGTGCCAGCGGACGCGGGAGGGCCGAATACGAGCAGTACTTC. Its translation is CASGRGRAEYEQYF. The variable domain in full, with the rest retrieved from reference TRBV2 and TRBJ2-7, is EPEVTQTPSHQVTQMGQEVILRCVPISNHLYFYWYRQILGQKVEFLVSFYNNEISEKSEIFDDQFSVERPDGSNFTLKIRSTKLEDSAMYFCASGRGRAEYEQYFGPGTRLTVT.

The chain links TRBV2 to TRBJ1-2; the D gene is possibly TRBD1 (6 bases). Germline lookup yields CDR1 SNHLY and CDR2 FYNNEI. Trimming took 6 bases from V and 8 from J, leaving 22 bases between them. The CDR3 consists of 15 residues. CDR3: CASSPGHSPRRGYTF. The CDR3 DNA reads as TGTGCCAGCAGCCCGGGACACTCCCCTCGACGCGGCTACACCTTC.

The genes are TRBV10-2 and TRBJ2-3; 8 nucleotides line up with TRBD2. V was clipped by 10 bases and J by 0 bases; unmatched bases: 21. CDR1 and CDR2 from the germline V gene are WSHSY and SAAADI. CDR3 length: 19 amino acids. The CDR3 DNA reads TGCGCCACCATGACGCTGGGTGGCGGGGGGCGGACTAGCACAGATACGCAGTATTTT. It specifies CATMTLGGGGRTSTDTQYF.

V is TRBV21-1 and J is TRBJ2-1; TRBD2, the D gene given by the table, was not confirmed from the DNA. TRBV21-1 counts as a pseudogene. CDR3 length: 14 amino acids. CDR3 residues: CASSKTRWINEQFF. The CDR3 DNA follows: TGTGCCAGCAGCAAAACTAGGTGGATAAATGAGCAGTTCTTC.

V and J are TRBV28 and TRBJ2-1; TRBD1 matches 7 bases. The CDR3 has 11 residues. Germline loops: CDR1 MDHEN, CDR2 SYDVKM. For the CDR3, the DNA is TGTGCACACAGGGGAAAGAATGAGCAGTTCTTC. It translates to CAHRGKNEQFF.

This clone was detected a few times. CDR3 region: CASSPRRGATEAFF. The CDR3 DNA reads as TGTGCCAGCAGTCCACGACGGGGTGCGACTGAAGCTTTCTTT. The chain recombines TRBV2 with TRBJ1-1; D remains ambiguous. Trimming left V 5 bases short and J 5 bases short, with 15 bases between. The CDR3 consists of 14 residues. CDR1 is SNHLY, CDR2 FYNNEI, per germline. Supplemented by reference TRBV2 and TRBJ1-1, the full variable domain reads EPEVTQTPSHQVTQMGQEVILRCVPISNHLYFYWYRQILGQKVEFLVSFYNNEISEKSEIFDDQFSVERPDGSNFTLKIRSTKLEDSAMYFCASSPRRGATEAFFGQGTRLTVV.

The chain carries TRBV9 and TRBJ2-3; 12 nucleotides agree with TRBD2. Germline V lookup: CDR1 SGDLS, CDR2 YYNGEE. J lost 5 bases, V lost 5 bases, and 9 bases had no gene match. CDR3 size: 16 residues. The CDR3 DNA reads as TGTGCCAGCAGTGGGAGACTAGCGGGGGCGGTAGATACGCAGTATTTT. This encodes CASSGRLAGAVDTQYF. The entire variable domain, with the rest obtained from reference TRBV9 and TRBJ2-3, is as follows: DSGVTQTPKHLITATGQRVTLRCSPRSGDLSVYWYQQSLDQGLQFLIQYYNGEERAKGNILERFSAQQFPDLHSELNLSSLELGDSALYFCASSGRLAGAVDTQYFGPGTRLTVL.

The J gene is TRBJ1-1, the V gene TRBV18; weak D call: TRBD1 (6 bases). The CDR3 is made up of 15 amino acids. Trimming pared 6 bases from V and 1 base from J, leaving 15 bases between. Germline loops: CDR1 KGHSH, CDR2 LQKENI. CDR3 nucleotides: TGTGCCAGCTCGCTAACAGGGTTCGGGAACACTGAAGCTTTCTTT. It encodes CASSLTGFGNTEAFF.

The genes are TRBV5-4 and TRBJ2-3; 13 nucleotides line up with TRBD2. The CDR3 loop spans 16 amino acids. With V trimmed by 5 bases and J by 6 bases, 9 bases remained unmatched. The germline V gene encodes CDR1 SGHNT and CDR2 YYREEE (reference sequence). CDR3 region: CASSRGLAGAGDTQYF. The CDR3 bases are TGTGCCAGCAGTCGCGGACTAGCGGGGGCGGGGGATACGCAGTATTTT. Full variable domain (remainder filled in from reference TRBV5-4 and TRBJ2-3): ETGVTQSPTHLIKTRGQQVTLRCSSQSGHNTVSWYQQALGQGPQFIFQYYREEENGRGNFPPRFSGLQFPNYSSELNVNALELDDSALYLCASSRGLAGAGDTQYFGPGTRLTVL.

CDR3 in amino acids: CASSSGQGGYEQYF. The CDR3 region has the DNA TGTGCCAGCAGTTCGGGACAGGGGGGTTACGAGCAGTACTTC. V is TRBV28 and J is TRBJ2-7, with 11 bases aligning to TRBD1. The germline gives CDR1 MDHEN, CDR2 SYDVKM. The CDR3 has 14 residues. Germline trimming cut 4 bases from V and 4 bases from J; bases unmatched to any gene: 3.

This chain connects TRBV7-2 to TRBJ1-2, with a weak D call TRBD1 (6 bases). V lost 2 bases to trimming and J lost 4 bases, with 17 bases between them. CDR3 size: 16 residues. CDR1 is SGHTA and CDR2 is FQGNSA in the germline V gene. The CDR3 spells CASSLISGEGLYGYTF. In nucleotides, the CDR3 is TGTGCCAGCAGCTTAATTTCAGGGGAAGGCCTCTATGGCTACACCTTC.

J is TRBJ2-7 and V is TRBV5-4; 11 positions match TRBD1. Germline CDR1 is SGHNT and CDR2 is YYREEE (reference sequence). The J segment lost 4 bases and the V segment lost 2 bases, leaving 5 bases of the junction unmatched. The CDR3 consists of 15 residues. CDR3 loop: CASSFGDRGSYEQYF. The CDR3 nucleotides are TGTGCCAGCAGCTTTGGGGACAGGGGGTCTTACGAGCAGTACTTC.

The genes are TRBV7-9 and TRBJ1-2; 11 bases are shared with TRBD1. Trimming took 5 bases from V and 6 from J; bases not matched to a gene: 5. Per the germline V gene, CDR1 is SEHNR and CDR2 is FQNEAQ (reference sequence). This CDR3 is built from 14 residues. CDR3 sequence: CASSQPGQGDGYTF. CDR3 DNA sequence: TGTGCCAGCAGCCAACCGGGACAGGGGGATGGCTACACCTTC.

This clone showed up just once. The V and J genes are TRBV7-2 and TRBJ1-2; 8 bases line up with TRBD1. Germline V lookup: CDR1 SGHTA, CDR2 FQGNSA. This CDR3 region has 15 residues. The V gene end was trimmed by 2 bases and the J gene end by 3 bases; junction bases not matched to a gene: 5. The CDR3 nucleotides read TGTGCCAGCAGCTTAAGTGGACAGGGTCACTATGGCTACACCTTC. As protein: CASSLSGQGHYGYTF.

This clone was recorded a few times. The J gene is TRBJ1-2, the V gene TRBV7-2; TRBD1 matches 8 bases. Germline CDR1 reads SGHTA; CDR2 reads FQGNSA. After removal of 4 bases from V and 2 bases from J, the junction contained 6 bases not matched to a gene. The CDR3 runs 15 residues. The CDR3 loop is CASSYGQGQNYGYTF. The CDR3 nucleotides are TGTGCCAGCAGCTACGGACAGGGTCAAAACTATGGCTACACCTTC. Using reference TRBV7-2 and TRBJ1-2 for the parts outside the CDR3, the full variable domain is GAGVSQSPSNKVTEKGKDVELRCDPISGHTALYWYRQSLGQGLEFLIYFQGNSAPDKSGLPSDRFSAERTGGSVSTLTIQRTQQEDSAVYLCASSYGQGQNYGYTFGSGTRLTVV.

DNA for the CDR3: TGTGCCAGCAGTTTAGGAACAGGGAACAATTCACCCCTCCACTTT. Residues: CASSLGTGNNSPLHF. The chain carries TRBV27 and TRBJ1-6; D may be TRBD1 (6 bases). V dropped 2 bases and J dropped 7 bases, with 12 bases sitting between them. Germline values: CDR1 MNHEY, CDR2 SMNVEV (reference sequence). The CDR3 runs to 15 residues.

The J gene is TRBJ2-3, the V gene TRBV5-1; TRBD1 matches at 10 bases. The germline V gene encodes CDR1 SGHRS and CDR2 YFSETQ. CDR3 size: 15 residues. V was pared by 3 bases and J by 3 bases, with 4 bases of the junction left unmatched. CDR3: CASSSPGQGTDTQYF. CDR3 bases: TGCGCCAGCAGCTCGCCGGGACAGGGGACAGATACGCAGTATTTT.